This T cell receptor beta chain is from a study of blood T cells in healthy people across ages. CDR1 is SNHLY, CDR2 FYNNEI, per germline. V lost 11 bases, J lost 3 bases, and 16 bases lay in between. CDR3 length: 13 residues. Concerning this clonotype itself: What it binds is unknown.

PCR was performed a second time for about 7 to 12 cycles using a sample-barcoded 5' primer and a J-beta primer mix. Paired-end reads containing CDR3 totaled no fewer than 3 million for each sample. MiXCR, run by TCRdb on the 5' RACE reads, gives a single entry per CDR3 protein. In the table there are around 800,000 distinct CDR3 sequences, 40% to 50% of which are singletons. Study results and limitations: The long-lived group displayed more naive CD4+ cells, plus higher diversity, than the aged donors did. Nothing was known about donor CMV status, and this possibly confounded expanded clonotype changes. Observed TCR beta diversity per million T cells went down as age went up. This fall followed a roughly linear course with age.

The chain couples TRBV2 to TRBJ2-5, with TRBD2 as a possible D gene (5 bases). Specimen: blood. The clonotype was recovered from a man aged 60-69 years in good health. The DNA of the CDR3 is TGTGCCGGAAGGTACGGGATAGAAGAGACCCAGTACTTC. Protein product: CAGRYGIEETQYF.